Each of the 24 T cell receptor beta chains below was sequenced from the same sample in a study of post-analysis software for immune sequencing data. Findings of the study overall: Compared with controls, patients had more of roughly five TRBV segments, including TRBV5-6, TRBV5-1 and TRBV20-1.

Tagging with unique molecular identifiers was a feature of the TCR beta cDNA libraries. TCRdb re-called the PCR reads with MiXCR, one entry per CDR3 protein. This sample has hundreds of thousands of distinct CDR3 sequences; 30% occur once, and the top ten carry about 0.5%. For these TCRs, the target antigens are not known. The source material was blood. The source is a girl aged 10-17 years with multiple sclerosis.

There are a few counts of this clonotype. V gene TRBV28 combines with J gene TRBJ2-2, with D possibly matching TRBD1 (6 bases). V gave up 6 bases and J gave up 7 bases, with 15 bases separating them. CDR1 and CDR2 (germline): MDHEN, SYDVKM. The length of the CDR3 is 14 residues. The CDR3: CASSLTGTGGELFF. The CDR3 nucleotides are TGTGCCAGCAGCCTTACAGGGACGGGCGGGGAGCTGTTTTTT. Drawing the rest from reference TRBV28 and TRBJ2-2, the complete variable domain is DVKVTQSSRYLVKRTGEKVFLECVQDMDHENMFWYRQDPGLGLRLIYFSYDVKMKEKGDIPEGYSVSREKKERFSLILESASTNQTSMYLCASSLTGTGGELFFGEGSRLTVL.

This rearrangement joins TRBV3-1 to TRBJ2-2; D perhaps matches TRBD2 (6 bases). The CDR3 runs to 15 residues. CDR1 is LGHDT and CDR2 is YNNKEL in the germline V gene (reference sequence). Trimming took off 1 base at V and 7 bases at J, with 13 bases between the two ends. CDR3 sequence reads: CASSQANSGGGELFF. CDR3 nucleotide sequence: TGTGCCAGCAGCCAAGCTAACTCCGGGGGCGGGGAGCTGTTTTTT.

The chain combines TRBV2 with TRBJ2-1; tentatively, D is TRBD2 (5 bases). The length of the CDR3 is 11 residues. Per germline, CDR1 SNHLY and CDR2 FYNNEI. Trimming took 3 bases from V and 12 from J, leaving 9 bases between them. The CDR3 sequence is CASSDPGVQFF. In nucleotides, the CDR3 is TGTGCCAGCAGTGATCCCGGGGTGCAGTTCTTC. The whole variable domain, remainder taken from reference TRBV2 and TRBJ2-1, is EPEVTQTPSHQVTQMGQEVILRCVPISNHLYFYWYRQILGQKVEFLVSFYNNEISEKSEIFDDQFSVERPDGSNFTLKIRSTKLEDSAMYFCASSDPGVQFFGPGTRLTVL.

This clonotype was counted at least ten times. The J gene is TRBJ2-7, the V gene TRBV20-1; 8 nucleotides line up with TRBD1. The germline V gene encodes CDR1 DFQATT and CDR2 SNEGSKA (reference sequence). The CDR3 extends over 13 amino acids. Trimming at V came to 3 bases and at J to 2 bases, leaving 3 bases not matched to a gene. This CDR3 reads CSARGQVPYEQYF. CDR3 DNA: TGCAGTGCTAGGGGACAGGTCCCCTACGAGCAGTACTTC.

Only a few counts were recorded for this clonotype. The chain recombines TRBV5-1 with TRBJ2-7; D could derive from TRBD1 or TRBD2 (5 bases each). V gave up 3 bases and J gave up 6 bases, with 13 bases separating them. The germline V gene has CDR1 SGHRS and CDR2 YFSETQ. This CDR3 contains 13 residues. CDR3 amino acids: CASSWDALGEQYF. CDR3 coding DNA: TGCGCCAGCAGCTGGGACGCGCTCGGCGAGCAGTACTTC.

About this clonotype itself: A junction end diverges from the germline sequence, so it may reflect a read error. The chain has TRBV28 and TRBJ2-3; D is undetermined. The CDR3 has 11 residues. CDR1 is MDHEN and CDR2 is SYDVKM in the germline V gene. The CDR3 loop is CASGFSDTQYF. In DNA, the CDR3 is TGTGCCAGCGGTTTTTCGGATACGCAGTATTTT.

In its sample, this clonotype was seen many times. V usage is TRBV20-1 and J usage is TRBJ2-5; 7 bases map to TRBD2. V dropped 5 bases and J dropped 4; count of bases not matched to a gene: 13. The CDR3 is 15 amino acids. Germline CDR1 is DFQATT and CDR2 is SNEGSKA (reference sequence). CDR3 bases: TGCAGTGCTGGCCAGTGGCGGGAGCGAGGAGAGACCCAGTACTTC. Residues: CSAGQWRERGETQYF.

This clonotype was counted a few times. The genes are TRBV20-1 and TRBJ2-7; TRBD2 agrees at 8 bases. Germline V gene sequence: CDR1 DFQATT, CDR2 SNEGSKA (reference sequence). The CDR3 sequence is 17 residues long. The V and J ends lost 3 bases and 3 bases, in that order; junction bases with no gene match: 16. CDR3: CSASLAGRRGALYEQYF. In nucleotides, the CDR3 is TGCAGTGCTAGTTTAGCGGGACGCCGGGGGGCCCTCTACGAGCAGTACTTC.

J is TRBJ1-2 and V is TRBV7-2; D perhaps matches TRBD1 (5 bases). Germline V gene sequence: CDR1 SGHTA, CDR2 FQGNSA. This CDR3 spans 16 amino acids. V lost 5 bases to trimming and J lost 5 bases, with 21 bases between them. The CDR3 nucleotides read TGTGCCAGCAGCCCCCAGGGAGCAAATAAGAGATATGGCTACACCTTC. Protein product: CASSPQGANKRYGYTF.

J is TRBJ1-2 and V is TRBV24-1; no definite D call. This CDR3 is 11 amino acids long. CDR1 is KGHDR and CDR2 is SFDVKD in the germline V gene. The V gene lost 10 bases and the J gene lost 8 bases, with 13 bases spanning the gap. Here the CDR3 DNA reads TGTGCCACTAGTAAGGACGGAGGCTACACCTTC. As protein: CATSKDGGYTF.

This clonotype was detected a few times. The chain links TRBV7-9 to TRBJ1-5, with D possibly TRBD1 on 6 matching bases. Trimming stripped 10 bases from V and 0 bases from J, with 13 bases between. Germline V gene data show CDR1 as SEHNR and CDR2 as FQNEAQ (reference sequence). The CDR3 extends over 14 amino acids. The CDR3 spells CATRGENSNQPQHF. As DNA, the CDR3 is TGTGCCACCAGGGGAGAAAATAGCAATCAGCCCCAGCATTTT.

The CDR3 nucleotides read TGCGCCAGCAGCCAAGATCCCGAGGGGAGCTCCTACAATGAGCAGTTCTTC. Its protein product is CASSQDPEGSSYNEQFF. This chain joins TRBV4-3 and TRBJ2-1, with D perhaps assigned TRBD1 or TRBD2 (5 bases each). The germline V gene encodes CDR1 LGHNA and CDR2 YSLEER. This CDR3 is built from 17 residues. V was shortened by 0 bases and J by 0 bases, with 12 bases between the two germline ends.

The chain is built from TRBV4-2 and TRBJ2-3; 9 bases line up with TRBD2. Trimming removed 3 bases from V and 8 bases from J; junction bases left unmatched: 9. The CDR3 length is 15 residues. CDR1 is LGHNA, CDR2 YNFKEQ, per germline. DNA for the CDR3: TGTGCCAGCAGCCAGGACGAGCGGGGGGCCCTTACGCAGTATTTT. It is translated as CASSQDERGALTQYF.

This clonotype came up a few times. The genes are TRBV9 and TRBJ1-1, with 8 bases matching TRBD1. The germline CDR1 and CDR2 sequences are SGDLS and YYNGEE. V gave up 5 bases and J gave up 6 bases; unmatched junction bases: 6. This CDR3 has 13 residues. The CDR3 here is CASRPGTGAEAFF. The CDR3 region has the DNA TGTGCCAGCAGGCCCGGGACAGGCGCTGAAGCTTTCTTT. The full variable domain, its missing parts supplied by reference TRBV9 and TRBJ1-1, is DSGVTQTPKHLITATGQRVTLRCSPRSGDLSVYWYQQSLDQGLQFLIQYYNGEERAKGNILERFSAQQFPDLHSELNLSSLELGDSALYFCASRPGTGAEAFFGQGTRLTVV.

V is TRBV28 and J is TRBJ2-5; D is unresolved. CDR1 MDHEN and CDR2 SYDVKM come from the germline V gene. The CDR3 extends over 15 amino acids. V was shortened by 2 bases and J by 0 bases, with 10 bases between the two germline ends. CDR3 sequence: CASSLGQANQETQYF. DNA for the CDR3: TGTGCCAGCAGTTTAGGGCAAGCCAACCAAGAGACCCAGTACTTC.

The chain combines TRBV6-5 with TRBJ2-1; 14 nucleotides match TRBD2. Germline trimming cut 7 bases from V and 6 bases from J; bases unmatched to any gene: 8. The CDR3 runs 16 residues. Germline CDR1 reads MNHEY; CDR2 reads SVGAGI. The CDR3 region is CASTQLGLAGANEQFF. In nucleotides, the CDR3 is TGTGCCAGCACTCAACTGGGACTAGCGGGAGCCAATGAGCAGTTCTTC.

This clonotype was detected a few times. The V and J genes are TRBV7-2 and TRBJ1-2; 7 bases match TRBD1. There are 14 residues in the CDR3. CDR1 and CDR2 from the germline V gene are SGHTA and FQGNSA. V lost 0 bases and J lost 6; bases outside the gene matches: 4. CDR3 amino acids: CASSLAGGAHGYTF. As DNA, the CDR3 is TGTGCCAGCAGCTTAGCAGGGGGCGCTCATGGCTACACCTTC.

V and J are TRBV21-1 and TRBJ2-1; the tabulated D call, TRBD2, remains unverified against the DNA. TRBV21-1 is a listed pseudogene. The length of the CDR3 is 13 residues. CDR3 DNA sequence: TGTGCCAGCAGCAACCGGACTGCCAGGGAGCAGTTCTTC. The encoded protein is CASSNRTAREQFF.

The chain employs TRBV12-3 or TRBV12-4 and TRBJ1-2, with a possible D match to TRBD1 (5 bases). The CDR3 spans 15 residues. V was pared by 7 bases and J by 4 bases, with 19 bases between. The CDR3 DNA sequence: TGTGCCAGCACCTTTCAGGGCGACGGGCCCTATGGCTACACCTTC. Translation: CASTFQGDGPYGYTF.

Only a few counts were recorded for this clonotype. The V call is TRBV20-1, the J call TRBJ2-2; D perhaps matches TRBD1 (5 bases). CDR3 length equals 12 residues. The V gene lost 3 bases and the J gene lost 9 bases, with 11 bases spanning the gap. Germline V gene data show CDR1 as DFQATT and CDR2 as SNEGSKA (reference sequence). The CDR3 region has the DNA TGCAGTGCTAGTTTAGGGGCCCGGGAGCTGTTTTTT. As protein: CSASLGARELFF.

This clonotype was recorded a few times. The rearrangement links TRBV7-2 to TRBJ2-6, with D possibly being TRBD1 (6 bases). The V and J ends lost 5 bases and 5 bases respectively, with 25 bases between them. This CDR3 comprises 19 residues. CDR1 is SGHTA and CDR2 is FQGNSA in the germline V gene. The CDR3 DNA is TGTGCCAGCAGCCAGACAGGATTGGACACTCCAGTTCGGGCCAACGTCCTGACTTTC. It specifies CASSQTGLDTPVRANVLTF.

The chain uses TRBV25-1 and TRBJ2-1; 9 bases line up with TRBD2. From germline, CDR1 is MGHDK and CDR2 SYGVNS. CDR3 length equals 15 residues. The trim removed 2 bases at V and 8 bases at J, leaving 7 bases unmatched. The DNA for the CDR3 is TGTGCCAGCAGTGAACATGGGACTAGCAGGCATGAGCAGTTCTTC. It translates to CASSEHGTSRHEQFF.

The chain is built from TRBV4-1 and TRBJ1-1; D uncertain. The length of the CDR3 is 15 residues. Trimming took 0 bases from V and 0 from J, leaving 8 bases between them. CDR1 and CDR2 (germline): MGHRA, YSYEKL. The CDR3 DNA reads as TGCGCCAGCAGCCAAGAACTCCTAATGAACACTGAAGCTTTCTTT. This encodes CASSQELLMNTEAFF.

This clonotype was counted between two and nine times. J is TRBJ2-3 and V is TRBV11-2; D might be TRBD2 (6 bases). V lost 5 bases and J 4 bases, leaving 13 bases between the germline ends. The CDR3 is 14 amino acids. From germline, CDR1 is SGHAT and CDR2 FQNNGV. CDR3 DNA: TGTGCCAGCAGCATGACTAGTTTCCCAGATACGCAGTATTTT. This encodes CASSMTSFPDTQYF.